This TCR beta chain originates from a study of T-cell reconstitution after alpha-beta-depleted transplantation in children. CDR3 length equals 15 residues. V dropped 6 bases and J dropped 3; count of bases not matched to a gene: 6. The germline gives CDR1 MDHEN, CDR2 SYDVKM. For TCRbeta, the library was prepared with unique molecular identifiers. TCRdb re-called the PCR reads with MiXCR, one entry per CDR3 protein. The sample lists 440,000 or so distinct CDR3 sequences, around two fifths occurring once. This clonotype originated in a girl aged 2-10 years with aplastic anemia, due to receive a stem cell transplant. This chain links TRBV28 with TRBJ2-2, with 8 bases lining up with TRBD2. The sequences come from PBMCs, collected before TCRalphabeta/CD19-depleted stem cell transplant. CDR3 region: CASSLAGIYTGELFF. The CDR3 DNA reads TGTGCCAGCAGCTTAGCGGGGATTTACACCGGGGAGCTGTTTTTT.